These 17 T cell receptor beta chains share one sample of origin, sequenced in a study of control samples from healthy donors and cancer patients (dated by TCRdb to the early 2020s). Receptor libraries were prepared by the immunoSEQ multiplex PCR assay. Sourced from immuneACCESS, this table was stored by TCRdb with only in-frame sequences that have V and J called. A share of the clones is absent; for the studies checked, an unresolved V gene accounts for under half, and the remainder has no known explanation. This sample is represented by about 140,000 clones; around 94% of them were singletons. The ten largest clones take up less than 15% of the sample. Sequenced material: blood. All receptors come from a man aged 35 to 55 in good health.

V is TRBV13 and J is TRBJ2-3; 8 nucleotides match TRBD1. The V segment lost 5 bases and the J segment 2 bases; nucleotides outside the gene matches: 3. This CDR3 comprises 14 residues. In germline, CDR1 is PRHDT, CDR2 FYEKMQ (reference sequence). The CDR3 bases are TGTGCCAGCAGCAGACAGGGGCCCACAGATACGCAGTATTTT. Its translation: CASSRQGPTDTQYF.

The rearrangement uses TRBV6-4 and TRBJ2-6, with a weak D call TRBD1 (5 bases). CDR1 and CDR2 from the germline V gene are MRHNA and SNTAGT. There are 14 residues in the CDR3. Between the trimmed V and J ends, which lost 2 bases and 3 bases, there was a span of 5 bases. Here the CDR3 DNA reads TGTGCCAGCAGTGACAGGGGTGGGGCCAACGTCCTGACTTTC. Its protein is CASSDRGGANVLTF.

The chain recombines TRBV5-6 with TRBJ2-5; tentative D call: TRBD1 (6 bases). The germline V and J ends were trimmed by 7 bases and 3 bases, with 13 bases remaining between them. The germline V gene has CDR1 SGHDT and CDR2 YYEEEE. CDR3 length: 13 residues. CDR3 region: CASVTQGEETQYF. CDR3 nucleotide sequence: TGTGCCAGCGTCACACAGGGTGAAGAGACCCAGTACTTC.

This rearrangement joins TRBV2 to TRBJ2-7, with D uncertain. Deletions cut 11 bases from V and 0 bases from J, with 17 bases between. The CDR3 is 14 amino acids. Germline lookup yields CDR1 SNHLY and CDR2 FYNNEI. The CDR3 region has the DNA TGTGCCGTAATCCGCCACGCCGCCTCCTACGAGCAGTACTTC. Translation: CAVIRHAASYEQYF.

The chain uses TRBV7-2 and TRBJ2-4; 8 bases match TRBD1. The CDR3 covers 15 residues. V dropped 5 bases and J dropped 7; count of bases not matched to a gene: 10. The germline CDR1 and CDR2 sequences are SGHTA and FQGNSA. CDR3 DNA: TGTGCCAGCAGCGCGGTGACAGGGGTATCGAACATTCAGTACTTC. Its protein is CASSAVTGVSNIQYF.

This clone was recorded a few times. The chain has TRBV14 and TRBJ1-1, with D unresolved. Germline CDR1 and CDR2: SGHDN and FVKESK. The CDR3 runs to 13 residues. The V gene lost 4 bases and the J gene lost 0 bases, with 6 bases spanning the gap. CDR3 sequence reads: CASSLQMNTEAFF. The CDR3 nucleotides read TGTGCCAGCAGCCTCCAAATGAACACTGAAGCTTTCTTT.

The chain carries TRBV18 and TRBJ2-3, with 7 bases aligning to TRBD1. Germline values: CDR1 KGHSH, CDR2 LQKENI. CDR3 size: 16 residues. The V gene end was trimmed by 3 bases and the J gene end by 3 bases; junction bases not matched to a gene: 9. The CDR3 bases are TGTGCCAGCTCACCCAAGGGGGCAGGGGTGACAGATACGCAGTATTTT. Amino acids: CASSPKGAGVTDTQYF.

The J gene is TRBJ1-1, the V gene TRBV7-3, with D possibly being TRBD1 (6 bases). Germline CDR1 SGHTA, CDR2 FQGTGA. CDR3 length: 14 amino acids. The ends were cut back, 1 base at V and 5 bases at J, with 11 bases in the middle. The CDR3 sequence: CASSLIRRGTEAFF. As DNA, the CDR3 is TGTGCCAGCAGCTTAATTAGAAGGGGGACTGAAGCTTTCTTT.

V usage is TRBV5-3 and J usage is TRBJ2-5; 8 bases fit TRBD1. TRBV5-3 is filed as an ORF, its function uncertain. This CDR3 comprises 16 residues. V gave up 7 bases and J gave up 0 bases; unmatched junction bases: 11. CDR3 region: CARRNLGQENQETQYF. The CDR3 bases are TGTGCCAGACGCAATTTGGGACAGGAGAACCAAGAGACCCAGTACTTC.

V usage is TRBV24-1 and J usage is TRBJ1-2; D not certain. Deletions cut 8 bases from V and 0 bases from J, with 12 bases between. Germline values: CDR1 KGHDR, CDR2 SFDVKD. CDR3 size: 14 residues. In nucleotides, the CDR3 is TGTGCCACCACCCCAGACGGTGCTAACTATGGCTACACCTTC. Its protein is CATTPDGANYGYTF.

The rearrangement links TRBV28 to TRBJ2-2; D might be TRBD1 (5 bases). The ends were cut back, 2 bases at V and 0 bases at J, with 22 bases in the middle. Germline CDR1 MDHEN, CDR2 SYDVKM. CDR3 length: 20 residues. The CDR3 spells CASSLGHLLAPHPNTGELFF. CDR3 nucleotide sequence: TGTGCCAGCAGTTTAGGACACCTTCTTGCCCCCCACCCGAACACCGGGGAGCTGTTTTTT.

The V gene is TRBV6-6, the J gene TRBJ2-5; 7 positions agree with TRBD1. CDR3 length: 11 residues. V shed 8 bases, J shed 4 bases, and the junction held 1 base outside the gene matches. Germline V CDR1 and CDR2: MNHNY, SVGAGI (reference sequence). As DNA, the CDR3 is TGTGCCAGCTCAGGGGGAGAGACCCAGTACTTC. Protein: CASSGGETQYF.

The chain uses TRBV29-1 and TRBJ1-1; TRBD1 agrees at 7 bases. Germline V gene data show CDR1 as SQVTM and CDR2 as ANQGSEA. J lost 5 bases, V lost 7 bases, and 7 bases had no gene match. This CDR3 contains 12 residues. This CDR3 reads CSGEGARTEAFF. The CDR3 nucleotides are TGCAGCGGAGAGGGGGCGAGGACTGAAGCTTTCTTT.

The sample holds one count of this clone. The chain carries TRBV9 and TRBJ2-5; D may be TRBD1 or TRBD2 (6 bases each). Germline lookup yields CDR1 SGDLS and CDR2 YYNGEE. V lost 3 bases to trimming and J lost 5 bases, with 17 bases between them. The CDR3 is 15 amino acids. The DNA of the CDR3 is TGTGCCAGCAGCGCCGGCCGGGGGCGGGTGGAGACCCAGTACTTC. This gives the protein CASSAGRGRVETQYF.

The chain employs TRBV4-1 and TRBJ2-5, with TRBD2 matching 11 bases. The length of the CDR3 is 15 residues. Germline CDR1 is MGHRA and CDR2 is YSYEKL. The V gene end was trimmed by 3 bases and the J gene end by 5 bases; junction bases not matched to a gene: 5. The CDR3: CASSQTTSGSETQYF. DNA for the CDR3: TGCGCCAGCAGCCAGACCACTAGCGGGAGTGAGACCCAGTACTTC.

The chain combines TRBV29-1 with TRBJ2-4; 8 bases are a match to TRBD1. Trimming cost V 6 bases and J 3 bases; bases outside gene matches: 7. The CDR3 runs 14 residues. Per the germline V gene, CDR1 is SQVTM and CDR2 is ANQGSEA. This CDR3 reads CSVGLGTGKNIQYF. As DNA, the CDR3 is TGCAGCGTGGGGCTCGGGACAGGCAAAAACATTCAGTACTTC.

This chain uses TRBV12-3 or TRBV12-4 with TRBJ2-1, with D perhaps matching TRBD2 (6 bases). The CDR3 runs 13 residues. The germline V and J ends were trimmed by 5 bases and 5 bases, with 10 bases remaining between them. CDR3 in amino acids: CASSRGFDNEQFF. The DNA for the CDR3 is TGTGCCAGCAGTCGGGGGTTCGACAATGAGCAGTTCTTC.